The 4 T cell receptor beta chains below come from one sample, sequenced in a study of blood T cells in healthy people across ages. With a J-beta primer mix and a sample-barcoded 5' primer, a second PCR ran about 6 to 11 cycles. TCRdb re-called the 5' RACE reads with MiXCR, one entry per CDR3 protein. The sample has more than 700,000 distinct CDR3 sequences; roughly 50% are singletons. The source material was blood. The receptors were sampled from a man older than 75 in good health.

This clonotype was recorded a few times. The CDR3 bases are TGTGCCATCAGTGAGTCGCTAGCTTCAGGATACGAGCAGTACTTC. Encoded protein: CAISESLASGYEQYF. This chain links TRBV10-3 with TRBJ2-7; maybe TRBD2 (5 bases). The CDR3 spans 15 residues. The V gene's germline CDR1 is ENHRY and CDR2 SYGVKD. Trimming stripped 0 bases from V and 4 bases from J, with 13 bases between.

The chain joins TRBV12-5 to TRBJ2-1; TRBD1 agrees at 7 bases. CDR1 and CDR2 (germline): LGHNT, FRNRAP. CDR3 length equals 14 residues. J gave up 5 bases and V 1 base, and 2 bases lay outside the gene matches. CDR3 nucleotide sequence: TGTGCTAGTGGTTTGGGACAGGGTCACAATGAGCAGTTCTTC. It translates to CASGLGQGHNEQFF.

The J gene is TRBJ2-5, the V gene TRBV12-3 or TRBV12-4; D call uncertain. The CDR3 is made up of 12 amino acids. The V end was cut by 3 bases, the J end by 11 bases, with 13 bases between. DNA for the CDR3: TGTGCCAGCAGTTTTTGGACGACTGAGCAGTACTTC. Protein product: CASSFWTTEQYF.

This chain links TRBV15 with TRBJ2-3; no definite D call. The CDR3 contains 13 residues. The V end lost 1 base, the J end lost 6 bases, and 8 bases lay between the germline ends. Per germline, CDR1 LNHNV and CDR2 YYDKDF (reference sequence). The CDR3 bases are TGTGCCACCAGCAGAGCCCCGAGGGATACGCAGTATTTT. It encodes CATSRAPRDTQYF.